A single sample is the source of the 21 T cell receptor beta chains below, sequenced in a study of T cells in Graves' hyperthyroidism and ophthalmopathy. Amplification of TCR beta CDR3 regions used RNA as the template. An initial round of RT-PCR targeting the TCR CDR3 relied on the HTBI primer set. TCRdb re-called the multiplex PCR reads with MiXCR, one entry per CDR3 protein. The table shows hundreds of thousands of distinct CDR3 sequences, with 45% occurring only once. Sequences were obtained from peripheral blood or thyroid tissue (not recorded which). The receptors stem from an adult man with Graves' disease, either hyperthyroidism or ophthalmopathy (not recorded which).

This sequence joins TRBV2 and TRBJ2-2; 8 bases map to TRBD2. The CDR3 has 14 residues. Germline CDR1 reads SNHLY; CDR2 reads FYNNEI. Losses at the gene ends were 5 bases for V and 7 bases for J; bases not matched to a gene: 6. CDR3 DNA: TGTGCCAGCAGTACCGGACTAGCCGGCGGGGAGCTGTTTTTT. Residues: CASSTGLAGGELFF. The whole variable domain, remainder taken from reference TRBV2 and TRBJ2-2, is EPEVTQTPSHQVTQMGQEVILRCVPISNHLYFYWYRQILGQKVEFLVSFYNNEISEKSEIFDDQFSVERPDGSNFTLKIRSTKLEDSAMYFCASSTGLAGGELFFGEGSRLTVL.

The CDR3 loop reads CASSAGGTAYSPLHF. The DNA for the CDR3 is TGCGCCAGCAGCGCGGGCGGGACAGCCTATTCACCCCTCCACTTT. The chain joins TRBV5-1 to TRBJ1-6; TRBD1 matches at 7 bases. The CDR3 runs to 15 residues. Per the germline V gene, CDR1 is SGHRS and CDR2 is YFSETQ. Trimming cost V 4 bases and J 8 bases; bases outside gene matches: 9. The variable domain in full, with the rest retrieved from reference TRBV5-1 and TRBJ1-6, is KAGVTQTPRYLIKTRGQQVTLSCSPISGHRSVSWYQQTPGQGLQFLFEYFSETQRNKGNFPGRFSGRQFSNSRSEMNVSTLELGDSALYLCASSAGGTAYSPLHFGNGTRLTVT.

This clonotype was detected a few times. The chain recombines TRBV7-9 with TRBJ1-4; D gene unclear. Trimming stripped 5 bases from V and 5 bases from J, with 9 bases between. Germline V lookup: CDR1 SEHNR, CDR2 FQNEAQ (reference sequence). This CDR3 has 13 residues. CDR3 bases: TGTGCCAGCAGCCAGTGGCAAAATGAAAAACTGTTTTTT. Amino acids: CASSQWQNEKLFF.

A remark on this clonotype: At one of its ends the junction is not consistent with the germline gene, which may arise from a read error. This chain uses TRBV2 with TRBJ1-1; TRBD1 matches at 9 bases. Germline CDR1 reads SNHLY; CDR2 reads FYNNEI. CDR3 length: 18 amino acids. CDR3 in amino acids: CASRPTTGGMRVNTEAFF. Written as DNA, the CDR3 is TGCGCCAGCAGACCGACGACAGGGGGTATGAGGGTCAACACTGAAGCTTTCTTT.

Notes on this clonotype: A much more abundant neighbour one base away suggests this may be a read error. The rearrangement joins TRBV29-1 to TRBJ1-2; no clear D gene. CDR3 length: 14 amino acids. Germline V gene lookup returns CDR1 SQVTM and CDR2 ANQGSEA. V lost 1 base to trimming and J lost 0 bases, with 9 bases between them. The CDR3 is CSVEGDTANYGYTF. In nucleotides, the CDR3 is TGCAGCGTTGAAGGTGACACAGCTAACTATGGCTACACCTTC.

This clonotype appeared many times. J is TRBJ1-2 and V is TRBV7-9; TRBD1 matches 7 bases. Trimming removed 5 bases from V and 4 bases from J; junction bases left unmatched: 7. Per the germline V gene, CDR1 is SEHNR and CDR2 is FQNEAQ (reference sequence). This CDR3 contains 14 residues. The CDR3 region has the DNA TGTGCCAGCAGCGCGACAGGGATGGCCTATGGCTACACCTTC. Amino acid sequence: CASSATGMAYGYTF.

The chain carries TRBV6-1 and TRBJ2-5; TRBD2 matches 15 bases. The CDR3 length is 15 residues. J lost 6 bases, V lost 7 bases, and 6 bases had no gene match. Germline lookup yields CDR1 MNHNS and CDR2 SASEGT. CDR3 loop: CASNGLAGGLKTQYF. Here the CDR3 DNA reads TGTGCCAGCAATGGACTAGCGGGAGGGCTCAAGACCCAGTACTTC.

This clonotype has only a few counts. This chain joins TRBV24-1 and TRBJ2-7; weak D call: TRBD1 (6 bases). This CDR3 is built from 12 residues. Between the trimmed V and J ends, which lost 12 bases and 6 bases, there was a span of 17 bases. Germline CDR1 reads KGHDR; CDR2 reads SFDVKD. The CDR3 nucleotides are TGTGCCCCCAACAGGGCAGGTGGCGAGCAGTACTTC. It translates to CAPNRAGGEQYF.

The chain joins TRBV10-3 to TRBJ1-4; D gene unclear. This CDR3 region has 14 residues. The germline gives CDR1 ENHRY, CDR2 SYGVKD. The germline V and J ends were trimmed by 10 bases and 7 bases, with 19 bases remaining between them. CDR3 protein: CATCDGADTEKLFF. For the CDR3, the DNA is TGTGCCACCTGCGACGGCGCCGACACTGAAAAACTGTTTTTT.

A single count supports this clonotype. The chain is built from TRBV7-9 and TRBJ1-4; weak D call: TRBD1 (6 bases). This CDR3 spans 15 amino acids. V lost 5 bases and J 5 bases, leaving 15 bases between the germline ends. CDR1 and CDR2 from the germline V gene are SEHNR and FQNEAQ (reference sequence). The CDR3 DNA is TGTGCCAGCAGCCTACCCGGGGACAAGAATGAAAAACTGTTTTTT. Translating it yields CASSLPGDKNEKLFF.

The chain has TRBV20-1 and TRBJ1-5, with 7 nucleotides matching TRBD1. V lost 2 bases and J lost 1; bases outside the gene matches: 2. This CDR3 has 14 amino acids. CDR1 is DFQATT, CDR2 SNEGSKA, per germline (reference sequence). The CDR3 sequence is CSARTGQSNQPQHF. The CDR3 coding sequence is TGCAGTGCTAGAACGGGACAGAGCAATCAGCCCCAGCATTTT.

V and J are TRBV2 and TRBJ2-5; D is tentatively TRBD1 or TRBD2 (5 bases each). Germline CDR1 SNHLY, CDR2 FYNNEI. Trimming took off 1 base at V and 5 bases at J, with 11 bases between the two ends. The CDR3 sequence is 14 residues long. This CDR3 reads CASSEGGTRETQYF. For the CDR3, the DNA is TGTGCCAGCAGTGAAGGAGGGACGAGGGAGACCCAGTACTTC.

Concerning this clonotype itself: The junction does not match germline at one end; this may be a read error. CDR3 nucleotides: TGTGCCAGCAGTTTAGACAGGGGTGACGCTGAAGCTTTCTTT. Its translation: CASSLDRGDAEAFF. This chain connects TRBV10-3 to TRBJ1-1; TRBD1 agrees at 8 bases. CDR1 is ENHRY and CDR2 is SYGVKD in the germline V gene. This CDR3 has 14 residues.

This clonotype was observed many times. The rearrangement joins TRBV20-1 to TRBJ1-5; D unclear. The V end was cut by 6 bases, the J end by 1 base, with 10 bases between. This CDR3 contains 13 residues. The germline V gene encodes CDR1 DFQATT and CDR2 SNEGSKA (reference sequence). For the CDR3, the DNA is TGCAGTGCCATCGGACGAAGCAATCAGCCCCAGCATTTT. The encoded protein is CSAIGRSNQPQHF.

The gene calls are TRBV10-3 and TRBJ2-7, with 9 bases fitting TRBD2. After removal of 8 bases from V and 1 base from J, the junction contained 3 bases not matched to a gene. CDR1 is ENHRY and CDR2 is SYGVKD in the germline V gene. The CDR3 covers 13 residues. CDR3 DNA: TGTGCCATCCCTAGCGGGAAATCCTACGAGCAGTACTTC. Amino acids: CAIPSGKSYEQYF.

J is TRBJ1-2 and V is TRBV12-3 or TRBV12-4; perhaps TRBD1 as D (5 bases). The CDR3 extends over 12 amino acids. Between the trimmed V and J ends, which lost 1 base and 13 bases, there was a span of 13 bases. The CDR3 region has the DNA TGTGCCAGCAGTTTAGAGGCCAGGGTTTGCACCTTC. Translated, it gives CASSLEARVCTF.

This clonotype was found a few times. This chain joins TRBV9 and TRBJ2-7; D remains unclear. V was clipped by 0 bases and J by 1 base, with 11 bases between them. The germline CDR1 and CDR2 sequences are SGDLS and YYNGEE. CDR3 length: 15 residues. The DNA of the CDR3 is TGTGCCAGCAGCGTAGCACCGGGCCCTTCCTACGAGCAGTACTTC. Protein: CASSVAPGPSYEQYF.

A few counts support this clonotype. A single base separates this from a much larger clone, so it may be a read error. The CDR3 here is CASSERRGTKLFF. The CDR3 region has the DNA TGTGCCAGCAGTGAGAGACGAGGGACGAAACTGTTTTTT. The rearrangement links TRBV6-6 to TRBJ1-4; D is possibly TRBD1 (5 bases). The CDR3 consists of 13 residues. V gave up 5 bases and J gave up 11 bases, with 15 bases separating them. Looked up from germline, CDR1 is MNHNY and CDR2 is SVGAGI (reference sequence).

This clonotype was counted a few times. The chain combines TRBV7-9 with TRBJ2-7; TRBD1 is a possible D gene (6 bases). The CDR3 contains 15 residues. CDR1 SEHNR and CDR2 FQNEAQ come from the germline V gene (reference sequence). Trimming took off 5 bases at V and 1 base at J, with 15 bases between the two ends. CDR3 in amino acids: CASSQGPGESYEQYF. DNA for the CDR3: TGTGCCAGCAGCCAAGGGCCAGGGGAATCCTACGAGCAGTACTTC.

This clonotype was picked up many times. CDR3 sequence: CASSDSSGFTEAFF. CDR3 nucleotides: TGCGCCAGCAGTGATTCATCAGGGTTCACTGAAGCTTTCTTT. The chain carries TRBV10-2 and TRBJ1-1; possibly TRBD1 for D (5 bases). The CDR3 is 14 amino acids. V dropped 3 bases and J dropped 4 bases, with 12 bases sitting between them. Germline values: CDR1 WSHSY, CDR2 SAAADI.

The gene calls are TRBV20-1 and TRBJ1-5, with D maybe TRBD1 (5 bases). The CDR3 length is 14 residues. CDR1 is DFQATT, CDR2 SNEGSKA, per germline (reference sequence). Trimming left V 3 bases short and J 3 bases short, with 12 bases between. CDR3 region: CSASPQGFNQPQHF. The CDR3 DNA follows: TGCAGTGCTAGCCCGCAGGGCTTCAATCAGCCCCAGCATTTT.